The clone carrying this T cell receptor beta chain was recorded many times. In a library made to pick up alpha chains, this beta chain is a stray read with a size that means little. Specified time point: sample taken at primary tumor resection. TCRs were sequenced from unsorted whole RNA of tumor, nontumor lung or PBMC. These data belong to a study of spatial heterogeneity in lung cancer. The germline V gene has CDR1 ENHRY and CDR2 SYGVKD. This CDR3 is 12 amino acids long. The germline V and J ends were trimmed by 3 bases and 2 bases, with 3 bases remaining between them. TCRdb reanalysed the 5' RACE reads using MiXCR and keeps one entry per CDR3 protein. The sample carries 6,000 to 7,500 distinct CDR3 sequences, around 7% recorded once.

Sequenced here: PBMCs, sampled at surgery. This TCR came from a male donor with early-stage non-small cell lung cancer. The genes are TRBV10-3 and TRBJ2-3; D gene unclear. CDR3 sequence: CAISDPTDTQYF. In nucleotides, the CDR3 is TGTGCCATCAGTGATCCCACAGATACGCAGTATTTT.